Below, one T cell receptor beta chain is given with its context. Its cognate antigen has yet to be identified. Base qualities are not at hand, and no much larger clone is one base apart. The data were taken from a study of response to subunit inactivated influenza vaccine (dated by TCRdb to 2016 to 2019). Study-level background: The study used deep quantitative T cell receptor repertoire profiling to track responses to a trivalent subunit inactivated influenza vaccine. Study-wide findings and limitations: The authors proposed that each seasonal influenza vaccination may bring in only a limited number of new T cells.

Library prep was done by RT-PCR. The instrument was an Illumina HiSeq 2500. TCRdb itself trimmed the public reads at Q25 with fastp, ran MiXCR and retained productive beta chains. Records with the same CDR3 protein are collapsed into one entry carrying the most frequent genes and DNA. The sample data list 150,000 or so distinct CDR3 sequences, and roughly a tenth of these were observed just once. Together, the top ten hold approximately 35% of the sample. Clipping removes 2 bases from V and 4 bases from J, with 1 as the unmatched junction base count. Measured from the cysteine to the phenylalanine, the CDR3 is 15 residues long. The sequence is cut down to CDR3 DNA, 45 bases in frame from base 1. CDR1 is given as MNHEY and CDR2 as SVGEGT, both from the germline V gene.

The chain couples TRBV6-2 or TRBV6-3 to TRBJ2-2; 10 middle bases align to TRBD1. The sequences come from CD8+ T cells sorted from PBMCs, collected around 2 years after vaccination. The receptor was derived from a man between 50 and 69 years old who received an inactivated influenza vaccine. Donor details come from another sample of the same person, matched by shared clones. The nucleotide sequence reads TGTGCCAGCAGTTACGGGACAGGGGCCACCGGGGAGCTGTTTTTT. It encodes CASSYGTGATGELFF.